The present T cell receptor (beta chain) was sequenced within a study of blood T cell repertoires in COVID-19. Study as a whole: Sites across the United States, Italy and Spain contributed samples from acute and convalescent COVID-19. PBMCs, B-cell-depleted T cells, or T cells were the source of the cDNA or gDNA that made up the material.

Germline CDR1 ENHRY, CDR2 SYGVKD. This CDR3 has 13 residues. J lost 3 bases, V lost 10 bases, and 6 bases had no gene match. How the authors handled the data: Scientists estimated how many nucleated cells there were by amplifying reference gene primers. Produced via immunoSEQ multiplex PCR; TCRdb's table is partial and in-frame only. The V and J calls and clone size are taken from that table; D and trimming were inferred from the DNA. The sample holds about 220,000 clones, around 82% seen once. The TCR sequence derives from a woman aged 70-85 years with acute or convalescent COVID-19. The chain uses TRBV10-3 and TRBJ2-3, with 8 bases lining up with TRBD2. Source material: peripheral blood. CDR3 in amino acids: CASQRETTDTQYF. In DNA form, the CDR3 reads TGTGCCAGTCAGCGGGAGACGACAGATACGCAGTATTTT.